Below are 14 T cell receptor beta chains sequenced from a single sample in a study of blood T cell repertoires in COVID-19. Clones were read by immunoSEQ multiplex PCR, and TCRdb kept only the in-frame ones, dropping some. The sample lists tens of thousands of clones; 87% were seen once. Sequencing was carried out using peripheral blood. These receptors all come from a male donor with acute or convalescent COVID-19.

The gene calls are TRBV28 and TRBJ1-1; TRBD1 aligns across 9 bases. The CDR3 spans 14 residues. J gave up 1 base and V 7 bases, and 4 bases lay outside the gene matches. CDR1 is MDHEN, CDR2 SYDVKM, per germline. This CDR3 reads CASTTGGQNTEAFF. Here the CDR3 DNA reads TGTGCCAGCACTACAGGGGGCCAGAACACTGAAGCTTTCTTT.

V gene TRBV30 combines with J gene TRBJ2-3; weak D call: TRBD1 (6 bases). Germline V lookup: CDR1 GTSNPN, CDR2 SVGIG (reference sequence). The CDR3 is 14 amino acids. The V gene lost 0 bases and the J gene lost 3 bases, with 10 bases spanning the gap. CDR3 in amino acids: CAWSVQGGTDTQYF. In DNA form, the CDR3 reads TGTGCCTGGAGTGTACAAGGGGGAACAGATACGCAGTATTTT.

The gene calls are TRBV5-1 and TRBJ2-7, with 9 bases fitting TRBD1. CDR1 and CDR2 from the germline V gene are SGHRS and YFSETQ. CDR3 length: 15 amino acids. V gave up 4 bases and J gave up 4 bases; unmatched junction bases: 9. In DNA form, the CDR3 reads TGCGCCAGCAGCGATAAACAGGGGGCAGGATACGAGCAGTACTTC. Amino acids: CASSDKQGAGYEQYF.

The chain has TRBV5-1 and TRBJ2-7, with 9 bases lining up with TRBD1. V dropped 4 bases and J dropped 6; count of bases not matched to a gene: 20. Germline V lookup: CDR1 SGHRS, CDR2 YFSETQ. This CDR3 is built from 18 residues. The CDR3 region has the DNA TGCGCCAGCAGCACCTCGTTCCAGGGGCGGGGACAGGGAACCGAGCAGTACTTC. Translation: CASSTSFQGRGQGTEQYF.

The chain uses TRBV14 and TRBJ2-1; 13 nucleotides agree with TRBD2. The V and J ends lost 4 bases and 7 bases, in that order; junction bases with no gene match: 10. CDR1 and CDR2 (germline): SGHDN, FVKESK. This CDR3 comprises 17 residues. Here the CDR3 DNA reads TGTGCCAGCAGCCGCCGACTAGCGGGGGGCCTGGGTAATGAGCAGTTCTTC. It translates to CASSRRLAGGLGNEQFF.

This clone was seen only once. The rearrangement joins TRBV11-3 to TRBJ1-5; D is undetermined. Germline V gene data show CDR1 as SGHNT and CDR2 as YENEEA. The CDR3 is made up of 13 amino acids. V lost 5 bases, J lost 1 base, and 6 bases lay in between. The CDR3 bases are TGTGCCAGCAGCCAACAAAGCAATCAGCCCCAGCATTTT. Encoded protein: CASSQQSNQPQHF.

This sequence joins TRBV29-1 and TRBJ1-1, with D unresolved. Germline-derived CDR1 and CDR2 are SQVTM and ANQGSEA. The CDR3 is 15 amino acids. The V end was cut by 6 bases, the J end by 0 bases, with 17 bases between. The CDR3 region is CSVPKLSGVNTEAFF. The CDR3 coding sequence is TGCAGCGTCCCCAAGTTATCCGGGGTGAACACTGAAGCTTTCTTT.

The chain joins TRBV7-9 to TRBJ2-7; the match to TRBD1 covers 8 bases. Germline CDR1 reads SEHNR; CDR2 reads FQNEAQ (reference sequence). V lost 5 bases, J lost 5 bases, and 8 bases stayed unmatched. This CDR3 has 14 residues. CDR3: CASSPRTGIHEQYF. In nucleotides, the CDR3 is TGTGCCAGCAGCCCACGGACAGGGATCCACGAGCAGTACTTC.

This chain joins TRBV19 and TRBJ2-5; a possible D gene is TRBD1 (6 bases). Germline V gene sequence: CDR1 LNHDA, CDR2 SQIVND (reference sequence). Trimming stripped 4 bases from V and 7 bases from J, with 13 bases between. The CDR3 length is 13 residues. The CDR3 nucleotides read TGTGCCAGTAGTACCAGACAGGAGACGACCCAGTACTTC. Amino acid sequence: CASSTRQETTQYF.

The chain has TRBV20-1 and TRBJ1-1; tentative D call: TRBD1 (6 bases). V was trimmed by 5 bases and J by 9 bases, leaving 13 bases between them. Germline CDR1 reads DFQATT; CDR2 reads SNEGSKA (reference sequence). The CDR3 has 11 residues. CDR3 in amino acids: CSAYGQSQAFF. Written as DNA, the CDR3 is TGCAGTGCTTATGGACAGAGCCAAGCTTTCTTT.

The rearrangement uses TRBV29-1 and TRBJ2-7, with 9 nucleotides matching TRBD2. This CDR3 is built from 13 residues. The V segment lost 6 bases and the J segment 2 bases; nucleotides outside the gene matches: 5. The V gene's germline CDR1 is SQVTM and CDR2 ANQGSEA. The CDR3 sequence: CSVGTSLAYEQYF. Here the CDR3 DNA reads TGCAGCGTCGGGACTAGCCTCGCCTACGAGCAGTACTTC.

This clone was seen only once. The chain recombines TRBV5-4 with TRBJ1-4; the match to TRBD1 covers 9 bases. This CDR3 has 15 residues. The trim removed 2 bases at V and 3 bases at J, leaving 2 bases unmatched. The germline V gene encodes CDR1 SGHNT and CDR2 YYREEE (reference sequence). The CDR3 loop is CASSLQGAPNEKLFF. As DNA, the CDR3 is TGTGCCAGCAGCTTACAGGGGGCGCCTAATGAAAAACTGTTTTTT.

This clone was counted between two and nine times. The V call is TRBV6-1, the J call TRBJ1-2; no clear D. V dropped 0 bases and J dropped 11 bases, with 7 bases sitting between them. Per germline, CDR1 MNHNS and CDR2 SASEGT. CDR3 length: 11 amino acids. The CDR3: CASSEATVYTF. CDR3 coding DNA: TGTGCCAGCAGTGAAGCCACAGTTTACACCTTC.

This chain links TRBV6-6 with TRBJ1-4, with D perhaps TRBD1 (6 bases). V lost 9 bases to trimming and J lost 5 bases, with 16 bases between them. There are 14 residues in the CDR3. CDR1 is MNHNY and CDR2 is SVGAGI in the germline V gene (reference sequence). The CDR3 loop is CASLNRESNEKLFF. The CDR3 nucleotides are TGTGCCAGTCTTAACAGGGAATCAAATGAAAAACTGTTTTTT.